This T cell receptor (beta chain) was profiled in a study of CD8 T cells in ankylosing spondylitis. A few counts support this clonotype. Its specificity is not known. The CDR3 runs 14 residues. The ends were cut back, 4 bases at V and 8 bases at J, with 17 bases in the middle. From germline, CDR1 is LGHDT and CDR2 YNNKEL (reference sequence). Quantitative molecular-barcoded 5'-RACE generated the TCR beta libraries. Each CDR3 protein gets one entry after TCRdb re-called the 5' RACE reads with MiXCR. Among around 430,000 distinct CDR3 sequences, 17% were seen once, and the ten largest hold approximately 0.97%. Study findings and constraints: Seemingly characteristic of ankylosing spondylitis blood was a TCR beta motif consisting of about 8 highly homologous variants.

Sequenced material: blood, either unsorted or a sorted T cell fraction (not recorded which). The receptor's source is a male donor with ankylosing spondylitis. The J gene is TRBJ1-2, the V gene TRBV3-1; D gene unclear. CDR3 DNA: TGTGCCAGCAGCCCTGGGAAGAGCCTCTCCGGCTACACCTTC. Its protein is CASSPGKSLSGYTF.